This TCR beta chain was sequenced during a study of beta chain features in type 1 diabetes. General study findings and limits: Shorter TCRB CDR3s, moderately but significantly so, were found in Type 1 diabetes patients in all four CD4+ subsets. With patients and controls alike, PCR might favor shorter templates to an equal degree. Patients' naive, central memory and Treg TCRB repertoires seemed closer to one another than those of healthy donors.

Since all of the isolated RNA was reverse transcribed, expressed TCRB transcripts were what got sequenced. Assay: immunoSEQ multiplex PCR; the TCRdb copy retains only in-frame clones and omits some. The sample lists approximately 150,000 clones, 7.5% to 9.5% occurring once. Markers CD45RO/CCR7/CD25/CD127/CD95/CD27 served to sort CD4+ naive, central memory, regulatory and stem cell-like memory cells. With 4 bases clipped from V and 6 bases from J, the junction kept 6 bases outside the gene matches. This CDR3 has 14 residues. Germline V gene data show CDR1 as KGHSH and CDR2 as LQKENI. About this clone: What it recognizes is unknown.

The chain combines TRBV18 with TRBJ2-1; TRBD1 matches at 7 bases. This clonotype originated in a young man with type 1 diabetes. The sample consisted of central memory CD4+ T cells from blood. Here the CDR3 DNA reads TGTGCCAGCTCACGAGACAGGGTTGCCAATGAGCAGTTCTTC. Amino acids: CASSRDRVANEQFF.